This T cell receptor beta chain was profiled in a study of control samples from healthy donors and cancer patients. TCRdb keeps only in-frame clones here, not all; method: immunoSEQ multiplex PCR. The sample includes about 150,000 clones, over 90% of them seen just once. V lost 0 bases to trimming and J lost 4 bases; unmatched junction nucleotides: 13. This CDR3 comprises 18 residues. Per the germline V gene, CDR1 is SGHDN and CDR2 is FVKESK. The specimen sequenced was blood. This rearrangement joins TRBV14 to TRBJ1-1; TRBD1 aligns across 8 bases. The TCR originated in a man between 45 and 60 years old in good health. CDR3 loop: CASSQDRYRGRMGTEAFF. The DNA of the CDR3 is TGTGCCAGCAGCCAAGATCGTTACAGGGGGAGGATGGGCACTGAAGCTTTCTTT.